The 19 T cell receptor beta chains given below trace back to one sample, sequenced in a study of siplizumab effects on memory and regulatory T cells. Sequenced by immunoSEQ multiplex PCR; TCRdb stores in-frame clones only, minus some. The repertoire holds roughly 40,000 clones, with approximately 88% as singletons. Sequencing input: naive CD4+ T cells sorted from blood. These receptors originate from a human donor in good health.

The rearrangement uses TRBV5-1 and TRBJ2-5; D remains unclear. This CDR3 is 12 amino acids long. Trimming left V 3 bases short and J 5 bases short, with 8 bases between. Germline V gene lookup returns CDR1 SGHRS and CDR2 YFSETQ. CDR3 sequence (DNA): TGCGCCAGCAGCTCGACCCCGGAGACCCAGTACTTC. Residues: CASSSTPETQYF.

The J gene is TRBJ2-3, the V gene TRBV6-5; D not certain. CDR3 length equals 14 residues. The V end lost 2 bases, the J end lost 0 bases, and 6 bases lay between the germline ends. Looked up from germline, CDR1 is MNHEY and CDR2 is SVGAGI. The CDR3: CASSYRRSTDTQYF. CDR3 DNA: TGTGCCAGCAGTTACCGCCGAAGCACAGATACGCAGTATTTT.

CDR3 nucleotides: TGTGCCAGCAGTTTAAGGGGAGGCGGGGGGGCCTACGAGCAGTACTTC. Protein sequence: CASSLRGGGGAYEQYF. This rearrangement joins TRBV27 to TRBJ2-7, with 9 bases aligning to TRBD2. Germline V CDR1 and CDR2: MNHEY, SMNVEV (reference sequence). CDR3 size: 16 residues. With V trimmed by 2 bases and J by 2 bases, 7 bases remained unmatched.

This clone was picked up a small number of times. This chain connects TRBV19 to TRBJ1-2, with D unresolved. Germline V gene lookup returns CDR1 LNHDA and CDR2 SQIVND (reference sequence). The CDR3 length is 16 residues. V dropped 7 bases and J dropped 3 bases, with 21 bases sitting between them. CDR3 sequence: CASTQTPPGNYYGYTF. The CDR3 DNA is TGTGCCAGTACCCAAACCCCCCCGGGAAATTACTATGGCTACACCTTC.

The chain recombines TRBV6-1 with TRBJ2-1, with 12 bases matching TRBD2. V lost 4 bases, J lost 9 bases, and 7 bases stayed unmatched. Germline CDR1 and CDR2: MNHNS and SASEGT. This CDR3 comprises 15 residues. In DNA form, the CDR3 reads TGTGCCAGCAGTGCCGGACTAGCGGGGCTCAGTGAGCAGTTCTTC. It yields the protein CASSAGLAGLSEQFF.

This clone was recorded only once. The chain couples TRBV6-6 to TRBJ1-1, with D possibly TRBD1 on 5 matching bases. The CDR3 runs 15 residues. Trimming shortened V by 2 bases and J by 1 base, and 11 bases separated the two germline ends. CDR1 is MNHNY and CDR2 is SVGAGI in the germline V gene (reference sequence). The CDR3 protein is CASSYQGRRNTEAFF. CDR3 bases: TGTGCCAGCAGTTACCAGGGACGGAGGAACACTGAAGCTTTCTTT.

This CDR3 reads CASSIQGAFTEAFF. The DNA for the CDR3 is TGTGCCAGCAGCATACAGGGGGCATTTACTGAAGCTTTCTTT. The chain recombines TRBV7-9 with TRBJ1-1; 9 bases align to TRBD1. The CDR3 is 14 residues long. The germline gives CDR1 SEHNR, CDR2 FQNEAQ (reference sequence). J lost 5 bases, V lost 5 bases, and 6 bases had no gene match.

The gene calls are TRBV19 and TRBJ1-1; D not resolved. Germline V gene sequence: CDR1 LNHDA, CDR2 SQIVND (reference sequence). V lost 3 bases and J lost 8, with 13 bases in between. This CDR3 comprises 13 residues. The CDR3 reads CASSIDTVGEAFF. Written as DNA, the CDR3 is TGTGCCAGTAGTATCGACACTGTGGGGGAAGCTTTCTTT.

In this sample, this clone turned up a few times. The genes are TRBV7-2 and TRBJ1-5, with TRBD1 as a possible D gene (5 bases). Trimming removed 4 bases at V and 5 bases at J, with 9 bases between. The CDR3 extends over 13 amino acids. Germline V CDR1 and CDR2: SGHTA, FQGNSA. CDR3 loop: CASSYDRDQPQHF. DNA of the CDR3: TGTGCCAGCAGCTACGACAGAGATCAGCCCCAGCATTTT.

The V and J genes are TRBV4-1 and TRBJ2-7; perhaps TRBD2 as D (5 bases). Trimming removed 6 bases from V and 1 base from J, with 19 bases in between. CDR1 is MGHRA, CDR2 YSYEKL, per germline. The length of the CDR3 is 16 residues. The DNA of the CDR3 is TGCGCCAGCAGACTCACGGTTTCGGGATCATCCTACGAGCAGTACTTC. It translates to CASRLTVSGSSYEQYF.

In this sample, this clone turned up a few times. The CDR3 DNA follows: TGCGCCAGCAAGGGGCCCGGGGAGCTGTTTTTT. It encodes CASKGPGELFF. The chain couples TRBV5-1 to TRBJ2-2; a weak D match, TRBD1 (5 bases). V was cut by 6 bases and J by 6 bases, with 6 bases left in between. Germline CDR1 is SGHRS and CDR2 is YFSETQ. The CDR3 runs 11 residues.

This clone has more than one count but fewer than ten. The V and J genes are TRBV10-3 and TRBJ2-3; 11 bases agree with TRBD2. The CDR3 is made up of 13 amino acids. CDR1 is ENHRY, CDR2 SYGVKD, per germline. J was trimmed by 6 bases and V by 9 bases; bases with no gene match: 5. The CDR3 DNA reads TGTGCCATTCAAGGACTAGCGGGTGATACGCAGTATTTT. This sequence encodes CAIQGLAGDTQYF.

Here the CDR3 reads CASMRVDEQYF. The DNA for the CDR3 is TGTGCCAGCATGAGGGTGGACGAGCAGTACTTC. The genes are TRBV6-1 and TRBJ2-7; possibly TRBD2 for D (5 bases). The CDR3 consists of 11 residues. The ends were cut back, 7 bases at V and 5 bases at J, with 9 bases in the middle. The germline gives CDR1 MNHNS, CDR2 SASEGT.

The gene calls are TRBV4-1 and TRBJ2-7, with D maybe TRBD1 (5 bases). Germline values: CDR1 MGHRA, CDR2 YSYEKL. The CDR3 length is 16 residues. V lost 5 bases, J lost 0 bases, and 17 bases lay in between. CDR3 in amino acids: CASSRHRGANSYEQYF. CDR3 bases: TGCGCCAGCAGCAGACACCGTGGGGCTAACTCCTACGAGCAGTACTTC.

This clone was counted a single time. The V and J genes are TRBV10-3 and TRBJ2-1, with TRBD2 identical over 14 bases. Germline V lookup: CDR1 ENHRY, CDR2 SYGVKD. V was clipped by 10 bases and J by 3 bases; unmatched bases: 2. The CDR3 has 14 residues. The CDR3 reads CATGLAGGYNEQFF. Written as DNA, the CDR3 is TGTGCCACCGGACTAGCGGGAGGCTACAATGAGCAGTTCTTC.

The genes are TRBV28 and TRBJ2-1; 13 positions match TRBD2. The V and J ends lost 3 bases and 8 bases, in that order; junction bases with no gene match: 10. This CDR3 comprises 17 residues. Germline CDR1 MDHEN, CDR2 SYDVKM. The CDR3 sequence: CASSLGLAGRAEYEQFF. The CDR3 bases are TGTGCCAGCAGTTTGGGACTAGCGGGGCGGGCCGAATATGAGCAGTTCTTC.

The CDR3 spells CASISLAGDLHEQFF. CDR3 nucleotide sequence: TGTGCCAGCATTTCTCTAGCGGGAGATCTTCACGAGCAGTTCTTC. V is TRBV7-9 and J is TRBJ2-1; 10 nucleotides line up with TRBD2. The V and J ends lost 7 bases and 10 bases, in that order; junction bases with no gene match: 13. Germline values: CDR1 SEHNR, CDR2 FQNEAQ (reference sequence). The CDR3 is made up of 15 amino acids.

The chain has TRBV11-2 and TRBJ2-2; a weak D match, TRBD2 (6 bases). This CDR3 is 17 amino acids long. The germline CDR1 and CDR2 sequences are SGHAT and FQNNGV. The V and J ends lost 0 bases and 6 bases respectively, with 17 bases between them. The CDR3 DNA sequence: TGTGCCAGCAGCTTAGAACGGAGCGGATGGGGGGCCGGGGAGCTGTTTTTT. Translating it yields CASSLERSGWGAGELFF.

The rearrangement joins TRBV4-1 to TRBJ2-3; D remains unclear. V lost 1 base and J lost 2, with 7 bases in between. The CDR3 spans 14 residues. Germline V gene data show CDR1 as MGHRA and CDR2 as YSYEKL. For the CDR3, the DNA is TGCGCCAGCAGCCAAGGTGTTAACACAGATACGCAGTATTTT. Encoded protein: CASSQGVNTDTQYF.